This T cell receptor (beta chain) was recovered during a study of T cell changes during pregnancy in multiple sclerosis. The CDR3 spans 16 residues. Germline CDR1 reads SGHRS; CDR2 reads YFSETQ. V lost 0 bases to trimming and J lost 5 bases; unmatched junction nucleotides: 6. Some clones are missing from TCRdb's copy, which holds only in-frame ones; the method was immunoSEQ multiplex PCR. The table includes tens of thousands of clones, approximately 90% detected once. The J gene is TRBJ2-5, the V gene TRBV5-1; TRBD1 agrees at 11 bases. The sequence derives from a female donor with multiple sclerosis, enrolled in a pregnancy study. The specimen was CD4+ T cells from peripheral blood mononuclear cells, collected in the first trimester of pregnancy. The CDR3: CASSLGTGGAGETQYF. The DNA of the CDR3 is TGCGCCAGCAGCTTGGGGACAGGGGGCGCGGGGGAGACCCAGTACTTC. The whole variable domain, filled in from reference TRBV5-1 and TRBJ2-5, reads KAGVTQTPRYLIKTRGQQVTLSCSPISGHRSVSWYQQTPGQGLQFLFEYFSETQRNKGNFPGRFSGRQFSNSRSEMNVSTLELGDSALYLCASSLGTGGAGETQYFGPGTRLLVL.